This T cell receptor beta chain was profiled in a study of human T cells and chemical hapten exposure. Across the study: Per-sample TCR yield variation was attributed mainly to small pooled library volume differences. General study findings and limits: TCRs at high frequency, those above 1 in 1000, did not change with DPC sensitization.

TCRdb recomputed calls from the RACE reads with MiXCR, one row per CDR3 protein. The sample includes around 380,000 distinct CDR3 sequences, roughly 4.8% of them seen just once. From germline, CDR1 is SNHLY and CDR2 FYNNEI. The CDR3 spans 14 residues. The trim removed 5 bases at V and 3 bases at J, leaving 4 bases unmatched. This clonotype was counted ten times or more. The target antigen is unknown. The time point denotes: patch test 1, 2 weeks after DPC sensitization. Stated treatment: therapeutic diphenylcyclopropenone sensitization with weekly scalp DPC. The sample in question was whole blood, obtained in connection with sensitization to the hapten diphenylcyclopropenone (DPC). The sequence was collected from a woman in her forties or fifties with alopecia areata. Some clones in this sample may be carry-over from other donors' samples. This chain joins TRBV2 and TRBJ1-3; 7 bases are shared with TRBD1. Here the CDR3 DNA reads TGTGCCAGCAGTCCGACAGGGAGTGGAAACACCATATATTTT. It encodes CASSPTGSGNTIYF.